This is a list of T cell receptor beta chains from one sample in a study of T cell repertoires in cytomegalovirus infection. TCRdb used MiXCR to reprocess the reads, holding one entry per CDR3 protein. In the table there are 100,000 to 150,000 distinct CDR3 sequences, approximately 9.2% of which are singletons. The sample consisted of PBMCs. Receptors were obtained from a human donor in good health (CMV status not recorded). Some clones in this sample may be carry-over from other donors' samples. The CDR3 runs from the conserved cysteine through the conserved F or W. A D gene is named only where the DNA matches it firmly. The listing skips clone size in some rows; elsewhere it reads once, few, many or a size class.

d_gene: NA
j_gene: TRBJ1-1
abundance: few
v_gene: TRBV2
CDR3nt: TGTGCCAGCAGTGAAAGGGAGGTGAACACTGAAGCTTTCTTT
CDR3aa: CASSEREVNTEAFF

d_gene: NA
j_gene: TRBJ2-1
abundance: few
v_gene: TRBV18
CDR3nt: TGTGCCAGCTCACCACCGCCGATCCCAAGCCAGCAGTTCTTC
CDR3aa: CASSPPPIPSQQFF

d_gene: NA
j_gene: TRBJ1-1
abundance: many
v_gene: TRBV5-4
CDR3nt: TGTGCCAGCAGCAAAGTGACAGGAGTGAACACTGAAGCTTTCTTT
CDR3aa: CASSKVTGVNTEAFF

d_gene: NA
j_gene: TRBJ1-2
abundance: many
v_gene: TRBV12-3/TRBV12-4
CDR3nt: TGTGCCAGCAGTTTAGGGCAGGTCACTATCTCTGTGGGCTACACCTTC
CDR3aa: CASSLGQVTISVGYTF

d_gene: NA
j_gene: TRBJ1-1
abundance: many
v_gene: TRBV24-1
CDR3nt: TGTGCCACCAAGCCCCGGAAACCGGGGAACACTGAAGCTTTCTTT
CDR3aa: CATKPRKPGNTEAFF

d_gene: NA
j_gene: TRBJ2-4
abundance: few
v_gene: TRBV20-1
CDR3nt: TGCAGTGCCTCCACGGGGACGCCAGGGAACATTCAGTACTTC
CDR3aa: CSASTGTPGNIQYF

d_gene: TRBD1
j_gene: TRBJ1-1
abundance: many
v_gene: TRBV7-2
CDR3nt: TGTGCCAGCAGATTGACAGGGGCGAACACTGAAGCTTTCTTT
CDR3aa: CASRLTGANTEAFF

d_gene: NA
j_gene: TRBJ1-1
abundance: few
v_gene: TRBV29-1
CDR3nt: TGCAGCGTTGAAGATCTAGGGGGGATGAACACTGAAGCTTTCTTT
CDR3aa: CSVEDLGGMNTEAFF

d_gene: NA
j_gene: TRBJ1-2
abundance: few
v_gene: TRBV20-1
CDR3nt: TGCAGTGCTAGACAAGGAGGTTACTATGGCTACACCTTC
CDR3aa: CSARQGGYYGYTF

d_gene: NA
j_gene: TRBJ1-2
abundance: many
v_gene: TRBV5-1
CDR3nt: TGCGCCAGCAGCTTGCAGTCCGGAAGCTATGGCTACACCTTC
CDR3aa: CASSLQSGSYGYTF

d_gene: TRBD1
j_gene: TRBJ1-1
abundance: NA
v_gene: TRBV20-1
CDR3nt: TGCAGTGCTAGAAGGACAGGGAAAACTGAAGCTTTCTTT
CDR3aa: CSARRTGKTEAFF

d_gene: NA
j_gene: TRBJ2-7
abundance: many
v_gene: TRBV7-9
CDR3nt: TGTGCCAGCAGCTTAAGTTCCGGTCAGCAGTACTTC
CDR3aa: CASSLSSGQQYF

d_gene: NA
j_gene: TRBJ2-7
abundance: NA
v_gene: TRBV29-1
CDR3nt: TGCAGCGGGGGGTCCTCCTACGAGCAGTACTTC
CDR3aa: CSGGSSYEQYF

d_gene: TRBD2
j_gene: TRBJ2-1
abundance: few
v_gene: TRBV28
CDR3nt: TGTGCCAGCAGTCCTCGGGGGGGCGATGAGCAGTTCTTC
CDR3aa: CASSPRGGDEQFF

d_gene: TRBD1
j_gene: TRBJ2-3
abundance: many
v_gene: TRBV11-2
CDR3nt: TGTGCCAGCAGCTGGGACAGGGACCAGGGTACGCAGTATTTT
CDR3aa: CASSWDRDQGTQYF

d_gene: NA
j_gene: TRBJ1-3
abundance: few
v_gene: TRBV20-1
CDR3nt: TGCAGTGCTAGAGATATGCCGGGCCCTGTCGACACCATATATTTT
CDR3aa: CSARDMPGPVDTIYF

d_gene: TRBD1
j_gene: TRBJ2-1
abundance: few
v_gene: TRBV6-2/TRBV6-3
CDR3nt: TGTGCCAGCAGTTACGCGACAATTAGGACAGGGGACTCCTACAATGAGCAGTTCTTC
CDR3aa: CASSYATIRTGDSYNEQFF

d_gene: TRBD2
j_gene: TRBJ2-1
abundance: few
v_gene: TRBV6-6
CDR3nt: TGTGCCAGCAGTTACCGGGGGGGGTGGGACAAGGGCTACAATGAGCAGTTCTTC
CDR3aa: CASSYRGGWDKGYNEQFF

d_gene: NA
j_gene: TRBJ1-2
abundance: many
v_gene: TRBV11-1
CDR3nt: TGTGCCAGCAGTACATCGACAGGCCGTTCAAACTATGGCTACACCTTC
CDR3aa: CASSTSTGRSNYGYTF

d_gene: TRBD2
j_gene: TRBJ2-7
abundance: NA
v_gene: TRBV5-1
CDR3nt: TGCGCCAGCAGCTTGACGGGGGGTTCGGCAAACGAGCAGTACTTC
CDR3aa: CASSLTGGSANEQYF

d_gene: NA
j_gene: TRBJ2-7
abundance: many
v_gene: TRBV7-9
CDR3nt: TGTGCCAGCAGCTTAGCCGTGTACGAGCAGTACTTC
CDR3aa: CASSLAVYEQYF

d_gene: TRBD1
j_gene: TRBJ2-1
abundance: NA
v_gene: TRBV28
CDR3nt: TGTGCCAGCAGTGGGGCGAGACAGGGTGGCAATGAGCAGTTCTTC
CDR3aa: CASSGARQGGNEQFF

d_gene: NA
j_gene: TRBJ1-2
abundance: many
v_gene: TRBV24-1
CDR3nt: TGTGCCACCAGTGATTTTGACAGTTTCAACTATGGCTACACCTTC
CDR3aa: CATSDFDSFNYGYTF

d_gene: NA
j_gene: TRBJ1-3
abundance: NA
v_gene: TRBV12-3/TRBV12-4
CDR3nt: TGTGCCAGCAGTTCCCTCGGTGGGACTAGAATTGCGAGAAACACCATATATTTT
CDR3aa: CASSSLGGTRIARNTIYF

d_gene: NA
j_gene: TRBJ1-2
abundance: many
v_gene: TRBV7-3
CDR3nt: TGTGCCAGCAGCTTAAGTCCGGGCCGAGGTTCGGGCTATGGCTACACCTTC
CDR3aa: CASSLSPGRGSGYGYTF

d_gene: TRBD1
j_gene: TRBJ1-5
abundance: many
v_gene: TRBV7-9
CDR3nt: TGTGCCAGCAGCTTAGCGCTGCAGGGGGGATATAGCAATCAGCCCCAGCATTTT
CDR3aa: CASSLALQGGYSNQPQHF

d_gene: TRBD1
j_gene: TRBJ1-1
abundance: many
v_gene: TRBV7-2
CDR3nt: TGTGCCAGCAGCTTAACCGGGACAGGCGGTACTGAAGCTTTCTTT
CDR3aa: CASSLTGTGGTEAFF

d_gene: NA
j_gene: TRBJ2-3
abundance: many
v_gene: TRBV7-2
CDR3nt: TGTGCCAGCAGCTTACAACCCCCGCGGACGCAGTATTTT
CDR3aa: CASSLQPPRTQYF

d_gene: NA
j_gene: TRBJ1-2
abundance: many
v_gene: TRBV29-1
CDR3nt: TGCAGCGTCCCGGGGGCAGGGAAGTATGGCTACACCTTC
CDR3aa: CSVPGAGKYGYTF

d_gene: NA
j_gene: TRBJ1-4
abundance: many
v_gene: TRBV7-2
CDR3nt: TGTGCCAGCAGCCCTATGGGGCGTAATGAAAAACTGTTTTTT
CDR3aa: CASSPMGRNEKLFF

d_gene: NA
j_gene: TRBJ1-1
abundance: many
v_gene: TRBV12-3/TRBV12-4
CDR3nt: TGTGCCAGCAGTGAGCCGGGAGCCGGAAAGAACACTGAAGCTTTCTTT
CDR3aa: CASSEPGAGKNTEAFF

d_gene: NA
j_gene: TRBJ2-7
abundance: NA
v_gene: TRBV7-9
CDR3nt: TGTGCCAGCAGCTTTAAAGACGAGCAGTACTTC
CDR3aa: CASSFKDEQYF

d_gene: TRBD2
j_gene: TRBJ2-5
abundance: many
v_gene: TRBV7-8
CDR3nt: TGTGCCAGCAGCATAAAAGCGGGGGGCAAATCCAAAGAGACCCAGTACTTC
CDR3aa: CASSIKAGGKSKETQYF

d_gene: NA
j_gene: TRBJ2-4
abundance: many
v_gene: TRBV7-2
CDR3nt: TGTGCCAGCGGCGACCTAGCCAAAAACATTCAGTACTTC
CDR3aa: CASGDLAKNIQYF

d_gene: NA
j_gene: TRBJ1-1
abundance: NA
v_gene: TRBV3-1
CDR3nt: TGTGCCAGCAGCCAAACGGACACTGAAGCTTTCTTT
CDR3aa: CASSQTDTEAFF

d_gene: NA
j_gene: TRBJ2-7
abundance: many
v_gene: TRBV28
CDR3nt: TGTGCCAGCAGCGGACACCTCTACGAGCAGTACTTC
CDR3aa: CASSGHLYEQYF

d_gene: NA
j_gene: TRBJ2-1
abundance: many
v_gene: TRBV7-8
CDR3nt: TGTGCCAGCAGCTTAGTTGCCGGTCTTAGCTCCTACAATGAGCAGTTCTTC
CDR3aa: CASSLVAGLSSYNEQFF

d_gene: TRBD2
j_gene: TRBJ2-1
abundance: few
v_gene: TRBV29-1
CDR3nt: TGCAGCGTTGAAGGGGGTATAGCGGGTCACTCCTACAATGAGCAGTTCTTC
CDR3aa: CSVEGGIAGHSYNEQFF

d_gene: TRBD2
j_gene: TRBJ2-3
abundance: many
v_gene: TRBV29-1
CDR3nt: TGCAGCGTTGATTCCCTAGCGGGGGGCCCTTCGTCTCCAGATACGCAGTATTTT
CDR3aa: CSVDSLAGGPSSPDTQYF

d_gene: TRBD1
j_gene: TRBJ2-5
abundance: few
v_gene: TRBV24-1
CDR3nt: TGTGCCACCAGTGACCCACAGACAGGGGGCAGGGGAGAGACCCAGTACTTC
CDR3aa: CATSDPQTGGRGETQYF

d_gene: NA
j_gene: TRBJ2-3
abundance: many
v_gene: TRBV28
CDR3nt: TGTGCCAGCAGTTCGGTCCAGGGGCTCATCTACGCAGATACGCAGTATTTT
CDR3aa: CASSSVQGLIYADTQYF

d_gene: TRBD2
j_gene: TRBJ2-1
abundance: many
v_gene: TRBV7-2
CDR3nt: TGTGCCAGCAGCTCGGGACTAGCGGGGGGGCGGTACAATGAGCAGTTCTTC
CDR3aa: CASSSGLAGGRYNEQFF

d_gene: NA
j_gene: TRBJ2-5
abundance: many
v_gene: TRBV7-9
CDR3nt: TGTGCCAGCAGCTCTCCGGGACGGCAAGAGACCCAGTACTTC
CDR3aa: CASSSPGRQETQYF

d_gene: NA
j_gene: TRBJ2-1
abundance: NA
v_gene: TRBV7-9
CDR3nt: TGTGCCAGCAGCTTAGCTGGAGGGGGGCGGGATGAGCAGTTCTTC
CDR3aa: CASSLAGGGRDEQFF

d_gene: TRBD1
j_gene: TRBJ2-2
abundance: many
v_gene: TRBV2
CDR3nt: TGTGCCAGCAGAGGACAGGCTGACGGGGAGCTGTTTTTT
CDR3aa: CASRGQADGELFF

d_gene: NA
j_gene: TRBJ1-5
abundance: many
v_gene: TRBV7-2
CDR3nt: TGTGCCAGCAGCCATGAGGAGGGGGGCACTCAGCCCCAGCATTTT
CDR3aa: CASSHEEGGTQPQHF

d_gene: NA
j_gene: TRBJ1-4
abundance: NA
v_gene: TRBV5-5
CDR3nt: TGTGCCAGCAGCTTAGCAGGTGGAGATGAAAAACTGTTTTTT
CDR3aa: CASSLAGGDEKLFF

d_gene: TRBD1
j_gene: TRBJ1-1
abundance: many
v_gene: TRBV7-8
CDR3nt: TGTGCCAGCAGCTTAAGACAGGGGAAGAACACTGAAGCTTTCTTT
CDR3aa: CASSLRQGKNTEAFF

d_gene: TRBD2
j_gene: TRBJ2-5
abundance: few
v_gene: TRBV20-1
CDR3nt: TGCAGTGCTAAAAGGACTAGCGGGGTATTCTATGAGACCCAGTACTTC
CDR3aa: CSAKRTSGVFYETQYF

d_gene: TRBD2
j_gene: TRBJ2-2
abundance: many
v_gene: TRBV5-4
CDR3nt: TGTGCCAGCAGCTTGGCTAGCGGTTACACCGGGGAGCTGTTTTTT
CDR3aa: CASSLASGYTGELFF

d_gene: TRBD1
j_gene: TRBJ1-2
abundance: few
v_gene: TRBV5-4
CDR3nt: TGTGCCAGCAGCGAGGGACAGGGAGACTATGGCTACACCTTC
CDR3aa: CASSEGQGDYGYTF

d_gene: TRBD1
j_gene: TRBJ2-1
abundance: many
v_gene: TRBV6-1
CDR3nt: TGTGCCAGCAGCTCACAGGGGAGTGAGCAGTTCTTC
CDR3aa: CASSSQGSEQFF